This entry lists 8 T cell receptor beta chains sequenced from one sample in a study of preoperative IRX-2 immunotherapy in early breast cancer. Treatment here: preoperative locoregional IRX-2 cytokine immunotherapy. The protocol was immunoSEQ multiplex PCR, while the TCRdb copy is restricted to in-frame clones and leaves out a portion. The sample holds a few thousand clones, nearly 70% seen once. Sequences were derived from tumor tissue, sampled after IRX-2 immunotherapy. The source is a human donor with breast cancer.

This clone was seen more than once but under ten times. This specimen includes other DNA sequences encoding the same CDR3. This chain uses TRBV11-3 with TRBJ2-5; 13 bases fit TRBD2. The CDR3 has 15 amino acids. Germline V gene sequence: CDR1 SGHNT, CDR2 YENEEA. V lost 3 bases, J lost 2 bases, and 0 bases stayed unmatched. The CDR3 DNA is TGTGCCAGCAGCTTGGGACTAGCGGGACAAGAGACCCAGTACTTC. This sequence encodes CASSLGLAGQETQYF.

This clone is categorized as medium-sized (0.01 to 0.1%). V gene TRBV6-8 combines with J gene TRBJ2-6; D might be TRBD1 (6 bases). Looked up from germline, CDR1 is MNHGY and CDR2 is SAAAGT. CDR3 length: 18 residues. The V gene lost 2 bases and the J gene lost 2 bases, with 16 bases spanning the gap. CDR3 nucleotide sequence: TGTGCCAGCAGTTACGGTACAGGGTCACGCACTGGGGCCAACGTCCTGACTTTC. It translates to CASSYGTGSRTGANVLTF.

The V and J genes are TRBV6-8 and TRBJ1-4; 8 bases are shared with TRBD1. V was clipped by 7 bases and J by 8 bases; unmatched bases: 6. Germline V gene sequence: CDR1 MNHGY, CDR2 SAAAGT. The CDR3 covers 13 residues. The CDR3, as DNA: TGTGCCAGCATTGGGACAGGTCCCGAAAAACTGTTTTTT. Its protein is CASIGTGPEKLFF.

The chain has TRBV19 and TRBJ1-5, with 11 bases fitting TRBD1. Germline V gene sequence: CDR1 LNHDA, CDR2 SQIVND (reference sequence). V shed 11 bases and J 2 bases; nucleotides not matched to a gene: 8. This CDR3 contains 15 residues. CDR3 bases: TGTGCCCGTAAGGGGGGACAGGGGGGCAATCAGCCCCAGCATTTT. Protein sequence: CARKGGQGGNQPQHF.

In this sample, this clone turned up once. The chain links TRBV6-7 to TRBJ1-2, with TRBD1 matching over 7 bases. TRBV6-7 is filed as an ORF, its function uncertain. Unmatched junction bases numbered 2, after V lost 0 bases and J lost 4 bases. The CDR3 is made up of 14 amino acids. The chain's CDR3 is CASSYSDRVYGYTF. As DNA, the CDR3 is TGTGCCAGCAGTTACTCCGACAGGGTCTATGGCTACACCTTC.

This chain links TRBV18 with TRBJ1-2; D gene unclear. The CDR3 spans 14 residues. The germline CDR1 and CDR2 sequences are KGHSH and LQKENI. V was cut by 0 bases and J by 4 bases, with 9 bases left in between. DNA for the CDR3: TGTGCCAGCTCACCACCTCAAGGTAGCTATGGCTACACCTTC. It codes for CASSPPQGSYGYTF.

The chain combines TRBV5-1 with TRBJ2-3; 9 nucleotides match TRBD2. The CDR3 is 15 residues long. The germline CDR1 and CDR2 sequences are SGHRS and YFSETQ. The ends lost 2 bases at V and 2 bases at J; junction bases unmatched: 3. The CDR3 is CASSFSGRATDTQYF. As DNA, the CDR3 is TGCGCCAGCAGCTTTAGCGGGAGAGCCACAGATACGCAGTATTTT.

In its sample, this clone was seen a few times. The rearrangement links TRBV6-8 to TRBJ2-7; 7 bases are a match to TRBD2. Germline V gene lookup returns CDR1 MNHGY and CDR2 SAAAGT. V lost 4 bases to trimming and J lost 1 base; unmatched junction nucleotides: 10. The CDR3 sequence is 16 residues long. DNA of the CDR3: TGTGCCAGCAGTTCCCTAGCGGAGATACAGTCCTACGAGCAGTACTTC. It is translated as CASSSLAEIQSYEQYF.